Shown below are 6 T cell receptor beta chains from a single sample sequenced in a study of T cell responses to AZD1222 COVID-19 vaccine. TCRdb's copy holds only in-frame clones and misses some; the assay was immunoSEQ multiplex PCR. The repertoire holds some 120,000 clones, with approximately 80% as singletons. The material was peripheral blood, obtained 28 days after the second AZD1222 dose. Receptors originate from an adult who received the AZD1222 COVID-19 vaccine.

As for this clone: One junction end does not reproduce the germline sequence, and a read error may be involved. J is TRBJ2-2 and V is TRBV28, with a tentative D call TRBD2 (5 bases). This CDR3 comprises 14 residues. Germline V CDR1 and CDR2: MDHEN, SYDVKM. The CDR3 DNA follows: TGTGCCAGCAGTTTATCGGGGAACGCCGGGGAGCTGTTTTTT. Its protein product is CASSLSGNAGELFF. Supplemented by reference TRBV28 and TRBJ2-2, the full variable domain reads DVKVTQSSRYLVKRTGEKVFLECVQDMDHENMFWYRQDPGLGLRLIYFSYDVKMKEKGDIPEGYSVSREKKERFSLILESASTNQTSMYLCASSLSGNAGELFFGEGSRLTVL.

This clone was seen a single time. The V call is TRBV7-2, the J call TRBJ1-5; unclear D gene. V was cut by 4 bases and J by 5 bases, with 9 bases left in between. Germline V gene lookup returns CDR1 SGHTA and CDR2 FQGNSA. CDR3 size: 13 residues. The CDR3 nucleotides are TGTGCCAGCAGCTGGCAGGCCGATCAGCCCCAGCATTTT. Its protein product is CASSWQADQPQHF.

The rearrangement links TRBV7-6 to TRBJ2-2, with 9 bases that match TRBD2. J gave up 0 bases and V 6 bases, and 11 bases lay outside the gene matches. The CDR3 length is 18 residues. Per the germline V gene, CDR1 is SGHVS and CDR2 is FNYEAQ. CDR3 region: CASRQQLAGRANTGELFF. The CDR3 bases are TGTGCCAGCAGACAACAACTAGCGGGCCGTGCGAACACCGGGGAGCTGTTTTTT. Full variable domain (remainder filled in from reference TRBV7-6 and TRBJ2-2): GAGVSQSPRYKVTKRGQDVALRCDPISGHVSLYWYRQALGQGPEFLTYFNYEAQQDKSGLPNDRFSAERPEGSISTLTIQRTEQRDSAMYRCASRQQLAGRANTGELFFGEGSRLTVL.

The rearrangement joins TRBV18 to TRBJ1-6; tentatively, D is TRBD1 (5 bases). V was clipped by 2 bases and J by 8 bases, with 19 bases between them. In germline, CDR1 is KGHSH, CDR2 LQKENI. The CDR3 is 17 amino acids. The CDR3 DNA follows: TGTGCCAGCTCACCAATTTACCAGGGACTCACCGATTCACCCCTCCACTTT. Encoded protein: CASSPIYQGLTDSPLHF. The variable domain in full, with the rest retrieved from reference TRBV18 and TRBJ1-6, is NAGVMQNPRHLVRRRGQEARLRCSPMKGHSHVYWYRQLPEEGLKFMVYLQKENIIDESGMPKERFSAEFPKEGPSILRIQQVVRGDSAAYFCASSPIYQGLTDSPLHFGNGTRLTVT.

This clone was detected once. The chain uses TRBV1 and TRBJ2-5; the table's D gene call, TRBD2, was not cross checked with the DNA. TRBV1 is a known pseudogene. The CDR3 contains 19 residues. CDR3: CTSSQTGTSGGVSQETQYF. Here the CDR3 DNA reads TGCACCAGCAGCCAAACCGGGACTAGCGGGGGGGTTTCCCAAGAGACCCAGTACTTC.

This clone appeared a single time. The J gene is TRBJ2-5, the V gene TRBV5-1; D uncertain. V was clipped by 5 bases and J by 2 bases, with 16 bases between them. The CDR3 covers 15 residues. Germline V gene data show CDR1 as SGHRS and CDR2 as YFSETQ. This CDR3 is CASRPTPDGQETQYF. The CDR3 nucleotides are TGCGCCAGCAGACCTACCCCGGACGGACAAGAGACCCAGTACTTC.